This T cell receptor (beta chain) was sequenced in a study of immune characterization of retroperitoneal liposarcoma. TCRdb reprocessed the PCR reads via MiXCR and lists one record per CDR3 protein. The sample has about 10,000 distinct CDR3 sequences; around a third are singletons. V gave up 7 bases and J gave up 9 bases, with 13 bases separating them. In germline, CDR1 is SEHNR, CDR2 FQNEAQ (reference sequence). This CDR3 is built from 12 residues. The sequence derives from a male donor with retroperitoneal liposarcoma. Sequenced sample: tumor tissue. This chain uses TRBV7-9 with TRBJ2-1, with D uncertain. The CDR3 here is CASNPARTEQFF. The CDR3 DNA follows: TGTGCCAGCAACCCGGCGAGGACTGAGCAGTTCTTC. The full variable domain, completed using reference TRBV7-9 and TRBJ2-1, is DTGVSQNPRHKITKRGQNVTFRCDPISEHNRLYWYRQTLGQGPEFLTYFQNEAQLEKSRLLSDRFSAERPKGSFSTLEIQRTEQGDSAMYLCASNPARTEQFFGPGTRLTVL.